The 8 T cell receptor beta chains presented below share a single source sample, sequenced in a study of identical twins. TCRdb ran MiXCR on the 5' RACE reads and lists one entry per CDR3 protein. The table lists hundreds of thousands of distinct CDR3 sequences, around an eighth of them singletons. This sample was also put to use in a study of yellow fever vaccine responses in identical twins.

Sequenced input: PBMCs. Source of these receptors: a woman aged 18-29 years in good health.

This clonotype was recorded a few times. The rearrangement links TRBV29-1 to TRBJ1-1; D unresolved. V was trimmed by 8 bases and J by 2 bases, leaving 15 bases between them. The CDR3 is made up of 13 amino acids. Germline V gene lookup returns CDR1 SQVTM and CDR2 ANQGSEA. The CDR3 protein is CSSSGLINTEAFF. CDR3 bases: TGCAGCTCCTCGGGCCTGATAAACACTGAAGCTTTCTTT.

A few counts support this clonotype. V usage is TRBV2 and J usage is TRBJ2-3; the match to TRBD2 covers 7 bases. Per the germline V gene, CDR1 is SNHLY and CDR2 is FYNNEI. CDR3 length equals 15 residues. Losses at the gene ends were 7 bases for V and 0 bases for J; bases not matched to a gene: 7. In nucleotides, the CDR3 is TGTGCCAGCATCTTAGCGGGCCATAGCACAGATACGCAGTATTTT. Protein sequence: CASILAGHSTDTQYF.

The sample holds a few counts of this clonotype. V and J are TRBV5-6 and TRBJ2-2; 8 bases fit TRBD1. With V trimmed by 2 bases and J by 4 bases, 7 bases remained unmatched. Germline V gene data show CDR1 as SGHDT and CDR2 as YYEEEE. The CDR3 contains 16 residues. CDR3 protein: CASSFYTGGFTGELFF. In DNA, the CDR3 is TGTGCCAGCAGCTTTTATACAGGGGGGTTCACCGGGGAGCTGTTTTTT.

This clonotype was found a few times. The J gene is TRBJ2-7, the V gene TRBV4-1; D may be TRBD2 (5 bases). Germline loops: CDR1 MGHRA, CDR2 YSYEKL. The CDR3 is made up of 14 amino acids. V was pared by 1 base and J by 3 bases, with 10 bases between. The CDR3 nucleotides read TGCGCCAGCAGCCAAGCCGGGAAGTTCTACGAGCAGTACTTC. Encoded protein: CASSQAGKFYEQYF.

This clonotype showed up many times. This CDR3 is CAISSTGSEKLFF. CDR3 sequence (DNA): TGTGCCATCAGTTCGACAGGGAGTGAAAAACTGTTTTTT. The chain has TRBV10-3 and TRBJ1-4; 7 bases map to TRBD1. This CDR3 region has 13 residues. Germline CDR1 and CDR2: ENHRY and SYGVKD. V lost 5 bases and J lost 7; bases outside the gene matches: 4.

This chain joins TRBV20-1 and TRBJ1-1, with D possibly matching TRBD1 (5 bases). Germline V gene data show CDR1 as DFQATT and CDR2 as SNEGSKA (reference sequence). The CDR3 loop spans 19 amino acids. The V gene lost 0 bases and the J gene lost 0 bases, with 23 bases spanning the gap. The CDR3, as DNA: TGCAGTGCTAGAGATCTCGGTCGGGCAGGGTCGGGAATGAACACTGAAGCTTTCTTT. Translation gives CSARDLGRAGSGMNTEAFF.

CDR3 DNA sequence: TGTGCCAGCTCAACAAAGGGGTACGGTCAGCCCCAGCATTTT. Its protein is CASSTKGYGQPQHF. The chain recombines TRBV18 with TRBJ1-5, with D possibly matching TRBD1 (5 bases). CDR1 is KGHSH and CDR2 is LQKENI in the germline V gene. CDR3 size: 14 residues. V shed 5 bases and J shed 6 bases, with 14 bases lying between them.

The CDR3 spells CAIRGDHYEQYF. The CDR3 region has the DNA TGTGCCATCAGAGGGGACCACTACGAGCAGTACTTC. The chain is built from TRBV10-3 and TRBJ2-7; D assignment may be TRBD1 or TRBD2 (5 bases each). Trimming left V 6 bases short and J 3 bases short, with 9 bases between. This CDR3 has 12 amino acids. The germline gives CDR1 ENHRY, CDR2 SYGVKD.